The T cell receptor beta chain under discussion was sequenced for a study of tumor T cells in aggressive B-cell lymphoma. Germline V gene sequence: CDR1 PRHDT, CDR2 FYEKMQ (reference sequence). This CDR3 has 17 residues. With V trimmed by 1 base and J by 6 bases, 10 bases remained unmatched. A few counts support this clone. The table came from immunoSEQ multiplex PCR; TCRdb's copy has only in-frame clones and leaves some out. The repertoire has 10,000 or so clones, more than 75% of them found once; the top ten carry around 3.4%. The chain carries TRBV13 and TRBJ2-1; 9 bases align to TRBD2. This sequence originates from an adult with diffuse large B cell lymphoma. Sequencing used tumor tissue. CDR3 sequence: CASSLVAGGPLSNEQFF. As DNA, the CDR3 is TGTGCCAGCAGCTTAGTTGCGGGGGGGCCATTGAGCAATGAGCAGTTCTTC.